Listed below are T cell receptor beta chains from one sample, sequenced in a study of blood T cell repertoires in COVID-19. TCRdb's table, derived via immunoSEQ multiplex PCR, lists solely in-frame clones and lacks some. The data contain about 380,000 clones, approximately 90% of them singletons. Sequencing was carried out using PBMCs or T cells enriched from blood (not recorded which). These receptors were obtained from a woman between 18 and 29 years old who had recovered from COVID-19. The CDR3 runs from the conserved cysteine through the conserved F or W. Fields, in order: J gene, clone size, V gene, D gene, CDR3 protein, CDR3 DNA. The D gene is left open where the match is weak. Some rows mark clone size as missing; the rest say once, few, many or name a class of expanded clone.

J: TRBJ1-1
size: NA
V: TRBV25-1
D: TRBD1
CDR3: CASEPNRGMNTEAFF
DNA: TGTGCCAGTGAACCCAACAGGGGAATGAACACTGAAGCTTTCTTT

J: TRBJ1-2
size: NA
V: TRBV5-4
D: TRBD1
CDR3: CASSGDRYRYGYTF
DNA: TGTGCCAGCAGCGGGGACAGGTACAGATATGGCTACACCTTC

J: TRBJ2-2
size: once
V: TRBV5-1
D: NA
CDR3: CASSLAGNTGELFF
DNA: TGCGCCAGCAGCTTGGCGGGTAACACCGGGGAGCTGTTTTTT

J: TRBJ2-7
size: NA
V: TRBV28
D: TRBD1
CDR3: CASSSTWTGGYEQYF
DNA: TGTGCCAGCAGTTCGACTTGGACAGGGGGCTACGAGCAGTACTTC

J: TRBJ1-1
size: NA
V: TRBV4-1
D: NA
CDR3: CASSQFTGTTIEAFF
DNA: TGCGCCAGCAGCCAGTTTACCGGGACAACTATTGAAGCTTTCTTT

J: TRBJ2-7
size: NA
V: TRBV12-3/TRBV12-4
D: TRBD1
CDR3: CASSFRGPEQYF
DNA: TGTGCCAGCAGTTTCAGGGGGCCCGAGCAGTACTTC

J: TRBJ1-2
size: NA
V: TRBV7-9
D: NA
CDR3: CASSFDGVNYGYTF
DNA: TGTGCCAGCAGCTTTGACGGGGTTAACTATGGCTACACCTTC

J: TRBJ1-1
size: NA
V: TRBV12-1
D: NA
CDR3: CASSPNFMNTEAFF
DNA: TGTGCCAGCAGCCCTAATTTCATGAACACTGAAGCTTTCTTT

J: TRBJ1-3
size: NA
V: TRBV5-1
D: TRBD1
CDR3: CASSLAGQETLGNTIYF
DNA: TGCGCCAGCAGCTTGGCCGGACAGGAAACTCTTGGAAACACCATATATTTT

J: TRBJ1-4
size: NA
V: TRBV30
D: NA
CDR3: CAWNQRPTNEKLFF
DNA: TGTGCCTGGAATCAGAGGCCAACTAATGAAAAACTGTTTTTT

J: TRBJ1-3
size: NA
V: TRBV7-9
D: NA
CDR3: CASSPPSSGNTIYF
DNA: TGTGCCAGCAGCCCCCCGAGCTCTGGAAACACCATATATTTT

J: TRBJ1-6
size: NA
V: TRBV3-1/TRBV3-2
D: NA
CDR3: CASSPGGTYNSPLHF
DNA: TGTGCCAGCAGCCCCGGTGGGACTTATAATTCACCCCTCCACTTT

J: TRBJ2-1
size: NA
V: TRBV19
D: TRBD1
CDR3: CASRDREKQFF
DNA: TGTGCCAGTAGAGACAGGGAAAAGCAGTTCTTC

J: TRBJ2-7
size: few
V: TRBV18
D: NA
CDR3: CASSPPGRVPYEQYF
DNA: TGTGCCAGCTCACCACCGGGCAGGGTCCCCTACGAGCAGTACTTC

J: TRBJ1-1
size: few
V: TRBV9
D: TRBD1
CDR3: CASSAGQGSEAFF
DNA: TGTGCCAGCAGCGCCGGACAGGGTTCTGAAGCTTTCTTT

J: TRBJ2-7
size: NA
V: TRBV19
D: NA
CDR3: CASSIRQGGYEQYF
DNA: TGTGCCAGTAGTATACGGCAGGGGGGCTACGAGCAGTACTTC

J: TRBJ2-2
size: NA
V: TRBV2
D: NA
CDR3: CASSEAPGNQVGELFF
DNA: TGTGCCAGCAGTGAAGCGCCCGGGAATCAGGTCGGGGAGCTGTTTTTT

J: TRBJ2-7
size: NA
V: TRBV4-3
D: NA
CDR3: CASSWDLGGEQYF
DNA: TGCGCCAGCAGCTGGGACTTGGGCGGCGAGCAGTACTTC

J: TRBJ1-6
size: NA
V: TRBV3-1/TRBV3-2
D: NA
CDR3: CASSLYRVGSPLHF
DNA: TGTGCCAGCAGCCTGTACAGGGTTGGTTCACCCCTCCACTTT

J: TRBJ1-2
size: NA
V: TRBV11-2
D: TRBD1
CDR3: CASSLQGASYGYTF
DNA: TGTGCCAGCAGCTTACAGGGGGCGAGCTATGGCTACACCTTC

J: TRBJ2-7
size: NA
V: TRBV25-1
D: TRBD1
CDR3: CASSDPGQGRTEQYF
DNA: TGTGCCAGCAGTGATCCGGGACAGGGCCGGACGGAGCAGTACTTC

J: TRBJ1-4
size: NA
V: TRBV6-5
D: TRBD1
CDR3: CASSYVGTGFGKLFF
DNA: TGTGCCAGCAGTTACGTCGGGACAGGGTTTGGAAAACTGTTTTTT

J: TRBJ2-1
size: NA
V: TRBV5-4
D: TRBD1
CDR3: CASSTGTGRNNEQFF
DNA: TGTGCCAGCAGCACCGGGACAGGGCGGAACAATGAGCAGTTCTTC

J: TRBJ2-7
size: NA
V: TRBV10-2
D: NA
CDR3: CASSESGIRAPSEQYF
DNA: TGCGCCAGCAGTGAGTCAGGAATCAGGGCCCCATCCGAGCAGTACTTC

J: TRBJ2-2
size: many
V: TRBV6-1
D: NA
CDR3: CASSALGQFANTGELFF
DNA: TGTGCCAGCAGTGCACTAGGACAGTTCGCGAACACCGGGGAGCTGTTTTTT

J: TRBJ1-5
size: NA
V: TRBV5-6
D: TRBD1
CDR3: CASSVGTGLQPQHF
DNA: TGTGCCAGCAGCGTCGGGACAGGGCTTCAGCCCCAGCATTTT

J: TRBJ1-3
size: NA
V: TRBV4-3
D: NA
CDR3: CASSQVGSGNTIYF
DNA: TGCGCCAGCAGCCAAGTAGGTAGCGGAAACACCATATATTTT

J: TRBJ2-4
size: NA
V: TRBV27
D: TRBD2
CDR3: CASSLTSGVGKNIQYF
DNA: TGTGCCAGCAGTTTAACAAGCGGGGTGGGAAAAAACATTCAGTACTTC

J: TRBJ2-5
size: NA
V: TRBV25-1
D: NA
CDR3: CASSDWQVQETQYF
DNA: TGTGCCAGCAGTGACTGGCAGGTCCAAGAGACCCAGTACTTC

J: TRBJ1-2
size: NA
V: TRBV28
D: NA
CDR3: CARGDSSYGYTF
DNA: TGTGCCAGGGGCGACAGTTCCTATGGCTACACCTTC

J: TRBJ1-2
size: NA
V: TRBV5-4
D: NA
CDR3: CASSLQQGRYYGYTF
DNA: TGTGCCAGCAGCTTGCAGCAGGGAAGATACTATGGCTACACCTTC

J: TRBJ2-4
size: NA
V: TRBV11-3
D: NA
CDR3: CASSTTENIQYF
DNA: TGTGCCAGCAGCACCACCGAGAACATTCAGTACTTC

J: TRBJ1-1
size: NA
V: TRBV6-2/TRBV6-3
D: NA
CDR3: CASSRAGTEAFF
DNA: TGTGCCAGCAGCCGGGCCGGCACTGAAGCTTTCTTT

J: TRBJ1-5
size: NA
V: TRBV10-2
D: NA
CDR3: CASKGERGPYQPQHF
DNA: TGCGCCTCAAAGGGGGAACGGGGCCCGTATCAGCCCCAGCATTTT

J: TRBJ1-6
size: NA
V: TRBV5-1
D: NA
CDR3: CASSLAVNSPLHF
DNA: TGCGCCAGCAGCTTGGCTGTTAATTCACCCCTCCACTTT

J: TRBJ2-7
size: once
V: TRBV3-1/TRBV3-2
D: NA
CDR3: CASSQPHRGGSTYEQYF
DNA: TGTGCCAGCAGCCAACCACATCGAGGGGGATCAACCTACGAGCAGTACTTC

J: TRBJ1-6
size: NA
V: TRBV14
D: NA
CDR3: CASKKGGSYNSPLHF
DNA: TGTGCCAGCAAAAAGGGAGGTTCCTATAATTCACCCCTCCACTTT

J: TRBJ1-2
size: NA
V: TRBV7-9
D: TRBD1
CDR3: CASRVSDREYGYTF
DNA: TGTGCCAGCAGGGTATCTGACAGGGAATATGGCTACACCTTC

J: TRBJ1-1
size: NA
V: TRBV4-1
D: TRBD1
CDR3: CASTQTGGDEAFF
DNA: TGCGCCAGCACCCAAACAGGGGGCGACGAAGCTTTCTTT

J: TRBJ2-2
size: NA
V: TRBV4-3
D: TRBD1
CDR3: CASSHGTGDVFGELFF
DNA: TGCGCCAGCAGCCACGGGACAGGGGATGTTTTCGGGGAGCTGTTTTTT

J: TRBJ1-4
size: NA
V: TRBV2
D: NA
CDR3: CASSARSTNEKLFF
DNA: TGTGCCAGCAGCGCCAGGTCAACTAATGAAAAACTGTTTTTT